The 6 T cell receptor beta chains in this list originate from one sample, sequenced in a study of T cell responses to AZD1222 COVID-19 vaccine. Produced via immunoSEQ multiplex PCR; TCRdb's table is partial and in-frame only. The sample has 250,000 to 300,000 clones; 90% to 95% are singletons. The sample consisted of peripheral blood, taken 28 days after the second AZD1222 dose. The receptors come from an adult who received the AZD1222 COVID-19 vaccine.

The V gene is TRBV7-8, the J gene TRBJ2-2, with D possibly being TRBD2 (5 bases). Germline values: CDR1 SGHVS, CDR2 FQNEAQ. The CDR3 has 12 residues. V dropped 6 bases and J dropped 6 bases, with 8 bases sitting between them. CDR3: CASRPGAGELFF. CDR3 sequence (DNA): TGTGCCAGCAGGCCCGGGGCCGGGGAGCTGTTTTTT. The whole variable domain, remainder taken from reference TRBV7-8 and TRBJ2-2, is GAGVSQSPRYKVAKRGQDVALRCDPISGHVSLFWYQQALGQGPEFLTYFQNEAQLDKSGLPSDRFFAERPEGSVSTLKIQRTQQEDSAVYLCASRPGAGELFFGEGSRLTVL.

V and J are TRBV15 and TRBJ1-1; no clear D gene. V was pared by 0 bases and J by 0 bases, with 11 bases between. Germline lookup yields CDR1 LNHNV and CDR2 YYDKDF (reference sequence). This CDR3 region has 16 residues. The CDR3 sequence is CATSRDLDYMNTEAFF. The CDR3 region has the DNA TGTGCCACCAGCAGAGATCTCGACTACATGAACACTGAAGCTTTCTTT.

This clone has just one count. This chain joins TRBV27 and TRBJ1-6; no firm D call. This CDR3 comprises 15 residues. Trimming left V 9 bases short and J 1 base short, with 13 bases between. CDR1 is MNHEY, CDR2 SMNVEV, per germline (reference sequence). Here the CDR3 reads CASKREVSYNSPLHF. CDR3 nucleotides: TGTGCCAGTAAGAGGGAGGTTTCCTATAATTCACCCCTCCACTTT.

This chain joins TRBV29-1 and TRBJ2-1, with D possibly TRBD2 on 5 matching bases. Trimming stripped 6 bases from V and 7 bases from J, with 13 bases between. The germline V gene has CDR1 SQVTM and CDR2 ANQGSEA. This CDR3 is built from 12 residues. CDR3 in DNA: TGCAGCGTACCCGGATCGGGGAATGAGCAGTTCTTC. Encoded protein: CSVPGSGNEQFF.

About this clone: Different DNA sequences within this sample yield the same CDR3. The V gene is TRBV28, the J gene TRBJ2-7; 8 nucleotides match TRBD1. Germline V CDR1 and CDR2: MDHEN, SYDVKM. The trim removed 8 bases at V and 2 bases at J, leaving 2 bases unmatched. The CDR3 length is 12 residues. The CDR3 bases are TGTGCCAGCCGACAGGGGACCTACGAGCAGTACTTC. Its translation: CASRQGTYEQYF. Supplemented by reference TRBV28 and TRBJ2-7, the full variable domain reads DVKVTQSSRYLVKRTGEKVFLECVQDMDHENMFWYRQDPGLGLRLIYFSYDVKMKEKGDIPEGYSVSREKKERFSLILESASTNQTSMYLCASRQGTYEQYFGPGTRLTVT.

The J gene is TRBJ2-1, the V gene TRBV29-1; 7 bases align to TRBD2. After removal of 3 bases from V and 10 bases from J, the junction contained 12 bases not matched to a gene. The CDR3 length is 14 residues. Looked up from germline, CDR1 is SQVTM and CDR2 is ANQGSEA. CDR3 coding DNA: TGCAGCGTTGATCTAATAGCGGGTTTCGGAGAGCAGTTCTTC. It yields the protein CSVDLIAGFGEQFF.